The subject of this entry is one T cell receptor beta chain. These data originate in a study of T cell clonotyping in hematopoietic cell transplantation. V lost 3 bases and J lost 5, with 4 bases in between. The CDR3 is 11 residues long. The V gene's germline CDR1 is DFQATT and CDR2 SNEGSKA (reference sequence). The time point is: recipient sample about 28 days before transplant, after cytoreduction. The table came from immunoSEQ multiplex PCR; TCRdb's copy has only in-frame clones and leaves some out. The sample gives 25,000 to 30,000 clones, under 95% of which show up once; 2% to 2.5% is in the top ten.

This sample comprised peripheral blood mononuclear cells, obtained before stem cell transplant. V usage is TRBV20-1 and J usage is TRBJ1-4; no firm D call. The receptor comes from a man aged 50 to 60 with acute myeloid leukemia. Some clones in this sample may be carry-over from other donors' samples. The CDR3 sequence: CSASGNEKLFF. The DNA for the CDR3 is TGCAGTGCTAGCGGGAATGAAAAACTGTTTTTT.